This TCR beta chain was obtained from a study of blood T cell repertoires in COVID-19. About the research overall: Both acute and convalescent COVID-19 samples were obtained from the United States, Italy and Spain. PBMCs, B-cell-depleted T cells, or T cells provided the cDNA or gDNA that made up the material.

This CDR3 contains 15 residues. Germline V CDR1 and CDR2: MDHEN, SYDVKM. The trim removed 5 bases at V and 3 bases at J, leaving 4 bases unmatched. In the authors' workflow: Amplification of reference gene primers was used by the study to estimate nucleated cell counts. TCRdb keeps only in-frame clones here, not all; method: immunoSEQ multiplex PCR. D and trimming come from the DNA, and the V and J calls and clone size come from that table. The table lists approximately 110,000 clones, around 84% of them singletons. The V gene is TRBV28, the J gene TRBJ2-6; the match to TRBD1 covers 7 bases. Sequenced input: peripheral blood. This TCR came from a human donor in a cohort sampled during active COVID-19. The CDR3 reads CASSPPGGGANVLTF. CDR3 bases: TGTGCCAGCAGTCCCCCAGGGGGTGGGGCCAACGTCCTGACTTTC.